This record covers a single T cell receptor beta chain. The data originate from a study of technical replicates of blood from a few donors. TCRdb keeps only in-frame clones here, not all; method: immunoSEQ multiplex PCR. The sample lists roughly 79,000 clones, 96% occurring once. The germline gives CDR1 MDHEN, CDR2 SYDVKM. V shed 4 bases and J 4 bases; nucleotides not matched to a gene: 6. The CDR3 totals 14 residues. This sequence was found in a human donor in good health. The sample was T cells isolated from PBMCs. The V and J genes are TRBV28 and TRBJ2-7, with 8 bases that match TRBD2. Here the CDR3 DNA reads TGTGCCAGCAGTTGGCGTAGCGGGAAATACGAGCAGTACTTC. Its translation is CASSWRSGKYEQYF.